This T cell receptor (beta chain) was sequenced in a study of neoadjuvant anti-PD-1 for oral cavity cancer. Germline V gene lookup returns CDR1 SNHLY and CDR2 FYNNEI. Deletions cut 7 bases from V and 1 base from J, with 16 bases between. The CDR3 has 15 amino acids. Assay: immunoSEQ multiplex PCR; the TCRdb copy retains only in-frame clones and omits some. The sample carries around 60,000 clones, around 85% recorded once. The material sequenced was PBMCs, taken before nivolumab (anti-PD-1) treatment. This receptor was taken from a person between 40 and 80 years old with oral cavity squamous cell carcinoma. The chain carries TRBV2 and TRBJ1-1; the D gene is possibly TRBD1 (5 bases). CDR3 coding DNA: TGTGCCAGCATTGTCACGGGACTAAGGAACACTGAAGCTTTCTTT. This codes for CASIVTGLRNTEAFF.